This T cell receptor (beta chain) was recorded in a study of blood T cell repertoires in COVID-19. The wider study: Sources were T cells, B-cell-depleted T cells, or PBMCs; the material itself was cDNA or gDNA.

Authors' processing steps: The assay estimated nucleated cells by amplifying reference gene primers. The data were produced by immunoSEQ multiplex PCR, yet TCRdb's version contains in-frame clones alone and is incomplete. V and J calls and clone size come straight from that table; D and trimming were deduced from the DNA. This table holds roughly 100,000 clones, roughly 79% found once. This clone was seen only a few times. The germline CDR1 and CDR2 sequences are SGHTA and FQGNSA. This CDR3 contains 16 residues. V lost 2 bases to trimming and J lost 0 bases, with 13 bases between them. The clonotype was recovered from a woman in her 70s with acute or convalescent COVID-19. The chain is built from TRBV7-2 and TRBJ1-2; possible D gene TRBD1, 6 bases. Sequenced input: peripheral blood. The CDR3 DNA sequence: TGTGCCAGCAGCTTAACCCCTCGACAGGCTAACTATGGCTACACCTTC. Translation: CASSLTPRQANYGYTF. The full variable domain, rest sourced from reference TRBV7-2 and TRBJ1-2, is GAGVSQSPSNKVTEKGKDVELRCDPISGHTALYWYRQSLGQGLEFLIYFQGNSAPDKSGLPSDRFSAERTGGSVSTLTIQRTQQEDSAVYLCASSLTPRQANYGYTFGSGTRLTVV.